These T cell receptor beta chains were read from a single sample in a study of cytomegalovirus exposure and HLA in healthy donors. TCRdb's copy holds only in-frame clones and misses some; the assay was immunoSEQ multiplex PCR. The sample carries some 100,000 clones, approximately 77% recorded once. The source material was PBMCs. The origin of the receptors is a male donor in good health and CMV-seropositive. The CDR3 runs from the conserved cysteine through the conserved F or W. The D gene is left open where the match is weak. Expanded clones are given a class, and other clones once, few, many or no size at all.

d_call j_call v_call clone_size cdr3_nt cdr3_aa
TRBD1 TRBJ1-1 TRBV14 NA TGTGCCAGCCCTTTTAGGCTCTGGGGACAGCCTCTTTGGGAAGCTTTCTTT CASPFRLWGQPLWEAFF
TRBD1 TRBJ1-1 TRBV5-1 NA TGCGCCAGCAGCCCCGGGACAGGCGGTAGCACTGAAGCTTTCTTT CASSPGTGGSTEAFF
NA TRBJ1-5 TRBV19 NA TGTGCCAGTAGAACCCGAGGGGGGGATAGTCAGCCCCAGCATTTT CASRTRGGDSQPQHF
TRBD1 TRBJ1-2 TRBV5-4 NA TGTGCCAGCAGCTTCGGGAGACAGGGAGATCGTGGCTACACCTTC CASSFGRQGDRGYTF
NA TRBJ2-7 TRBV7-2 NA TGTGCCAGCAGCCAGGACAACGCGCCCTACGAGCAGTACTTC CASSQDNAPYEQYF
NA TRBJ1-6 TRBV7-2 once TGTGCCAGCAGCTTAGAAGACAGGTATAATTCACCCCTCCACTTT CASSLEDRYNSPLHF
TRBD1 TRBJ1-1 TRBV2 NA TGTGCCAGCAGTGAATATGACAGGGGCACTGAAGCTTTCTTT CASSEYDRGTEAFF
NA TRBJ2-7 TRBV5-4 few TGTGCCAGCAGCCAAGAACAGGCCGGAAACTACGAGCAGTACTTC CASSQEQAGNYEQYF
TRBD2 TRBJ2-7 TRBV29-1 once TGCAGCGGTGTAGCGGGGGACTTCTACGAGCAGTACTTC CSGVAGDFYEQYF
TRBD1 TRBJ2-2 TRBV19 NA TGTGCCAGTAGTATAGGGTTTGTGGCAGGGGGCCCTGCCGGGGAGCTGTTTTTT CASSIGFVAGGPAGELFF
NA TRBJ1-2 TRBV5-1 NA TGCGCCAGCAGCGACCGTCCAGGGTCTAACTATGGCTACACCTTC CASSDRPGSNYGYTF
NA TRBJ1-4 TRBV19 many TGTGCCAGTAGTACGCTGGGGGGAGCTAATGAAAAACTGTTTTTT CASSTLGGANEKLFF
TRBD2 TRBJ2-7 TRBV9 NA TGTGCCAGCAGCGGGGGACTAGCGGGGGACCTAAAGGGGGAGCAGTACTTC CASSGGLAGDLKGEQYF
TRBD1 TRBJ1-2 TRBV19 NA TGTGCCAGTAGTGGGACAGGCCTGACTTATGGCTACACCTTC CASSGTGLTYGYTF
NA TRBJ1-5 TRBV9 once TGTGCCAGCAGCCGGGGGGCTGGCAATCAGCCCCAGCATTTT CASSRGAGNQPQHF
TRBD1 TRBJ1-4 TRBV5-4 NA TGTGCCAGCAGCCCGGACAGGTCGGGAACTAATGAAAAACTGTTTTTT CASSPDRSGTNEKLFF
TRBD1 TRBJ1-1 TRBV7-2 NA TGTGCCAGCAGCTTAGCAGGGGGCGAGCACACTGAAGCTTTCTTT CASSLAGGEHTEAFF
TRBD2 TRBJ2-3 TRBV4-1 once TGCGCCAGCAGCCAAGGGGTGAGCGGGGGGGGCACAGATACGCAGTACTTT CASSQGVSGGGTDTQYF
NA TRBJ1-6 TRBV5-1 NA TGCGCCAGCAGCTTGGGGCCAGGCTATAATTCACCCCTCCACTTT CASSLGPGYNSPLHF
NA TRBJ2-7 TRBV11-3 NA TGTGCCAGCAGCCACACGGACAGTTTGGGCGAGCAGTACTTC CASSHTDSLGEQYF
NA TRBJ2-5 TRBV7-8 NA TGTGCCAGCAGCCAGGGTCGAACACAAGAGACCCAGTACTTC CASSQGRTQETQYF
NA TRBJ2-3 TRBV5-1 NA TGCGCCAGCAGCTCGTCCAGGGGAGGGACAGATACGCAGTATTTT CASSSSRGGTDTQYF
NA TRBJ1-6 TRBV30 NA TGTGCCTGGAGTACTGTAACAGAGCAAACCCCCCTCCACTTT CAWSTVTEQTPLHF
NA TRBJ1-1 TRBV6-5 NA TGTGCCAGCAGTTACTCCCCCTACAGGAACACTGAAGCTTTCTTT CASSYSPYRNTEAFF
TRBD2 TRBJ2-5 TRBV19 few TGTGCCAGTAGTCAGACTAGCGGAACCCCGGAGACCCAGTACTTC CASSQTSGTPETQYF
NA TRBJ1-1 TRBV7-2 NA TGTGCCAGCACCAAACCTGTAGTGAACACTGAAGCTTTCTTT CASTKPVVNTEAFF
NA TRBJ2-1 TRBV30 NA TGTGCCTGGAATTTGGGGCTAGTTATAGGCAATGAGCAGTTCTTC CAWNLGLVIGNEQFF
NA TRBJ1-1 TRBV5-4 NA TGTGCCAGCAGCGTCCCCCGGACAGAGAACACTGAAGCTTTCTTT CASSVPRTENTEAFF
NA TRBJ2-1 TRBV4-2 NA TGTGCCAGCAGCCAGCAAGGGGGTGAGCAGTTCTTC CASSQQGGEQFF
TRBD1 TRBJ1-4 TRBV5-6 NA TGTGCCAGCAGCCCACAGGGGGTTCGGGAAAAACTGTTTTTT CASSPQGVREKLFF
NA TRBJ2-5 TRBV5-4 once TGTGCCAGCAGCTCCCAAAAGGACAGTCAAGAGACCCAGTACTTC CASSSQKDSQETQYF